These 21 T cell receptor beta chains came from one sample sequenced in a study of cytomegalovirus exposure and HLA in healthy donors. The PCR employed 60 Vbeta primers together with 13 Jbeta primers. Generated by immunoSEQ multiplex PCR, the TCRdb table keeps only in-frame clones and is missing some. Counted here are roughly 190,000 clones, roughly 80% occurring once; the ten biggest clones make up roughly 1.4%. The specimen was PBMCs. The source of these receptors is a woman in her forties or fifties in good health and CMV-seronegative.

The chain couples TRBV28 to TRBJ2-7; no definite D call. Trimming removed 4 bases from V and 4 bases from J, with 5 bases in between. The CDR3 totals 11 residues. The germline gives CDR1 MDHEN, CDR2 SYDVKM. CDR3 in amino acids: CASSSVYEQYF. The DNA of the CDR3 is TGTGCCAGCAGTTCGGTATACGAGCAGTACTTC.

The V and J genes are TRBV7-6 and TRBJ1-2, with D hard to call. Trimming pared 2 bases from V and 6 bases from J, leaving 16 bases between. Germline CDR1 and CDR2: SGHVS and FNYEAQ. CDR3 length: 15 amino acids. CDR3 sequence: CASSLKSVDTDGYTF. The CDR3 coding sequence is TGTGCCAGCAGCTTAAAGTCGGTAGATACTGATGGCTACACCTTC.

V usage is TRBV15 and J usage is TRBJ1-6; D possibly corresponds to TRBD1 (5 bases). CDR1 and CDR2 from the germline V gene are LNHNV and YYDKDF (reference sequence). With 3 bases removed from V and 4 bases from J, the gap between germline ends came to 13 bases. The CDR3 loop spans 16 amino acids. CDR3 DNA: TGTGCCACCAGCAGGGGGGGGTGGCCTTATAATTCACCCCTCCACTTT. This gives the protein CATSRGGWPYNSPLHF.

The gene calls are TRBV10-3 and TRBJ2-1, with D maybe TRBD1 (6 bases). Trimming stripped 3 bases from V and 1 base from J, with 10 bases between. Looked up from germline, CDR1 is ENHRY and CDR2 is SYGVKD. This CDR3 is built from 15 residues. CDR3 region: CAISDRDKSYNEQFF. The DNA of the CDR3 is TGTGCCATCAGTGATCGGGACAAATCCTACAATGAGCAGTTCTTC.

This clone occurred a few times. The chain employs TRBV30 and TRBJ1-1, with 12 bases lining up with TRBD1. CDR1 GTSNPN and CDR2 SVGIG come from the germline V gene (reference sequence). The CDR3 runs to 12 residues. J was trimmed by 10 bases and V by 5 bases; bases with no gene match: 5. The chain's CDR3 is CAWGTGGKVAFF. Here the CDR3 DNA reads TGTGCCTGGGGGACAGGGGGCAAAGTAGCTTTCTTT.

This chain connects TRBV2 to TRBJ2-5; 8 positions agree with TRBD1. CDR3 length: 14 residues. In germline, CDR1 is SNHLY, CDR2 FYNNEI. V shed 6 bases, J shed 6 bases, and the junction held 9 bases outside the gene matches. The CDR3 nucleotides read TGTGCCAGCAGCCCCGGAACAGGGGGTAAGACCCAGTACTTC. It codes for CASSPGTGGKTQYF.

CDR3 residues: CASSSTENYGYTF. CDR3 in DNA: TGTGCCAGCAGCTCTACAGAGAACTATGGCTACACCTTC. The chain has TRBV11-2 and TRBJ1-2; D gene uncertain. The germline CDR1 and CDR2 sequences are SGHAT and FQNNGV. The CDR3 has 13 residues. Deletions cut 4 bases from V and 2 bases from J, with 8 bases between.

The chain joins TRBV7-3 to TRBJ2-3; no definite D call. V was trimmed by 4 bases and J by 0 bases, leaving 11 bases between them. This CDR3 has 15 residues. Germline lookup yields CDR1 SGHTA and CDR2 FQGTGA. The DNA for the CDR3 is TGTGCCAGCAGCTCGACAAGCTCTAGCACAGATACGCAGTATTTT. It yields the protein CASSSTSSSTDTQYF.

The rearrangement uses TRBV4-3 and TRBJ2-3; 8 bases fit TRBD2. V lost 0 bases, J lost 9 bases, and 5 bases stayed unmatched. Looked up from germline, CDR1 is LGHNA and CDR2 is YSLEER. The CDR3 totals 14 residues. The CDR3 DNA is TGCGCCAGCAGCCAAGATGGGGGACTAGGCACGCAGTATTTT. As protein: CASSQDGGLGTQYF.

This clone was picked up a small number of times. The rearrangement joins TRBV4-1 to TRBJ2-7; 10 nucleotides match TRBD2. V lost 4 bases and J lost 2; bases outside the gene matches: 5. CDR1 and CDR2 (germline): MGHRA, YSYEKL. CDR3 length: 15 amino acids. The DNA of the CDR3 is TGCGCCAGCAGCCTTACTAGCGGGGAGCCCTACGAGCAGTACTTC. Its translation is CASSLTSGEPYEQYF.

This chain connects TRBV7-3 to TRBJ2-3; 7 bases fit TRBD2. V dropped 2 bases and J dropped 6; count of bases not matched to a gene: 8. Germline V gene data show CDR1 as SGHTA and CDR2 as FQGTGA. CDR3 length: 15 amino acids. The CDR3 loop reads CASSLYASGKDTQYF. In DNA form, the CDR3 reads TGTGCCAGCAGCTTATATGCTAGCGGAAAGGATACGCAGTATTTT.

The CDR3 DNA follows: TGTGCCAGCAGCTCGCGGGGGGCGGGAAAGACAGATACGCAGTATTTT. This translates into CASSSRGAGKTDTQYF. The chain recombines TRBV7-2 with TRBJ2-3, with TRBD2 matching 8 bases. V dropped 4 bases and J dropped 3; count of bases not matched to a gene: 9. The CDR3 extends over 16 amino acids. CDR1 is SGHTA and CDR2 is FQGNSA in the germline V gene. Together with reference TRBV7-2 and TRBJ2-3, the CDR3 gives the full variable domain: GAGVSQSPSNKVTEKGKDVELRCDPISGHTALYWYRQSLGQGLEFLIYFQGNSAPDKSGLPSDRFSAERTGGSVSTLTIQRTQQEDSAVYLCASSSRGAGKTDTQYFGPGTRLTVL.

This clone was counted a single time. This rearrangement joins TRBV9 to TRBJ1-2; TRBD1 might be the D (6 bases). This CDR3 has 11 amino acids. Trimming removed 7 bases from V and 10 bases from J, with 14 bases in between. The germline V gene has CDR1 SGDLS and CDR2 YYNGEE. The CDR3 DNA reads as TGTGCCAGCGTAAGGGGGAAGGTCTACACCTTC. Its translation: CASVRGKVYTF.

This clone was detected once. V and J are TRBV7-9 and TRBJ1-3; D is possibly TRBD1 (6 bases). This CDR3 has 16 residues. V lost 3 bases and J lost 1, with 13 bases in between. Germline V lookup: CDR1 SEHNR, CDR2 FQNEAQ (reference sequence). The CDR3 DNA sequence: TGTGCCAGCAGCTTGAGGGGGGGGAATTCTGGAAACACCATATATTTT. Amino acids: CASSLRGGNSGNTIYF. The whole variable domain, filled in from reference TRBV7-9 and TRBJ1-3, reads DTGVSQNPRHKITKRGQNVTFRCDPISEHNRLYWYRQTLGQGPEFLTYFQNEAQLEKSRLLSDRFSAERPKGSFSTLEIQRTEQGDSAMYLCASSLRGGNSGNTIYFGEGSWLTVV.

The chain links TRBV2 to TRBJ1-4; possibly TRBD1 for D (6 bases). Germline V gene data show CDR1 as SNHLY and CDR2 as FYNNEI. Trimming removed 6 bases at V and 0 bases at J, with 14 bases between. This CDR3 spans 16 amino acids. DNA for the CDR3: TGTGCCAGCAGGACAGGTTCCGTTGCAACTAATGAAAAACTGTTTTTT. Amino acid sequence: CASRTGSVATNEKLFF. Together with reference TRBV2 and TRBJ1-4, the CDR3 gives the full variable domain: EPEVTQTPSHQVTQMGQEVILRCVPISNHLYFYWYRQILGQKVEFLVSFYNNEISEKSEIFDDQFSVERPDGSNFTLKIRSTKLEDSAMYFCASRTGSVATNEKLFFGSGTQLSVL.

The rearrangement joins TRBV19 to TRBJ1-1, with TRBD1 matching 7 bases. Looked up from germline, CDR1 is LNHDA and CDR2 is SQIVND (reference sequence). Trimming took 3 bases from V and 6 from J; bases not matched to a gene: 7. This CDR3 has 14 residues. The CDR3 is CASSIDRAGAEAFF. The CDR3 coding sequence is TGTGCCAGTAGTATTGACAGGGCGGGCGCTGAAGCTTTCTTT.

The rearrangement uses TRBV5-1 and TRBJ1-1, with TRBD1 identical over 7 bases. The junction had 5 bases not matched to a gene; V was cut back by 3 bases and J by 3 bases. CDR3 size: 14 residues. Germline V gene data show CDR1 as SGHRS and CDR2 as YFSETQ. The CDR3 protein is CASSSGQGDTEAFF. CDR3 coding DNA: TGCGCCAGCAGCTCGGGGCAGGGGGACACTGAAGCTTTCTTT.

V is TRBV18 and J is TRBJ1-1; D gene uncertain. This CDR3 has 13 residues. Trimming shortened V by 2 bases and J by 2 bases, and 6 bases separated the two germline ends. Per germline, CDR1 KGHSH and CDR2 LQKENI. DNA for the CDR3: TGTGCCAGCTCACCAATACTTAACACTGAAGCTTTCTTT. Its protein product is CASSPILNTEAFF.

The chain uses TRBV18 and TRBJ2-1, with D possibly TRBD1 on 5 matching bases. The V end was cut by 2 bases, the J end by 7 bases, with 12 bases between. The CDR3 runs to 14 residues. Germline V gene sequence: CDR1 KGHSH, CDR2 LQKENI. Here the CDR3 reads CASSPGVRTNEQFF. CDR3 DNA: TGTGCCAGCTCACCAGGTGTGCGGACAAATGAGCAGTTCTTC. The complete variable domain, with remaining parts taken from reference TRBV18 and TRBJ2-1, reads NAGVMQNPRHLVRRRGQEARLRCSPMKGHSHVYWYRQLPEEGLKFMVYLQKENIIDESGMPKERFSAEFPKEGPSILRIQQVVRGDSAAYFCASSPGVRTNEQFFGPGTRLTVL.

This chain connects TRBV5-4 to TRBJ1-2, with TRBD1 identical over 12 bases. CDR1 and CDR2 from the germline V gene are SGHNT and YYREEE (reference sequence). This CDR3 spans 16 amino acids. J was trimmed by 7 bases and V by 4 bases; bases with no gene match: 11. The CDR3 DNA sequence: TGTGCCAGCAGCCTCCAGGGACAGGGGGCGTGGGGTGGCTACACCTTC. Protein product: CASSLQGQGAWGGYTF.

V usage is TRBV5-6 and J usage is TRBJ2-7, with 8 bases lining up with TRBD1. J gave up 3 bases and V 4 bases, and 12 bases lay outside the gene matches. This CDR3 comprises 16 residues. Germline V gene sequence: CDR1 SGHDT, CDR2 YYEEEE. The CDR3 loop is CASSMRRQGLFYEQYF. The CDR3 DNA reads as TGTGCCAGCAGCATGAGAAGACAGGGGTTGTTCTACGAGCAGTACTTC.